This T cell receptor (beta chain) was captured by sequencing in a study of OX40 agonist ivuxolimab in advanced cancers. Turning to the study itself: Ivuxolimab, which is an agonistic anti-OX40 (CD134) antibody, was administered to the patients.

Sequencing was performed with immunoSEQ multiplex PCR; in TCRdb, only in-frame clones are kept and a portion is missing. The sample shows tens of thousands of clones, approximately 86% of them seen only once. Trimming removed 3 bases from V and 4 bases from J, with 7 bases in between. The CDR3 has 12 amino acids. CDR1 and CDR2 from the germline V gene are MNHEY and SMNVEV (reference sequence). The chain couples TRBV27 to TRBJ2-7; TRBD2 might be the D (6 bases). The sample consisted of CD4+ or CD8+ T cells sorted from blood, taken in a trial of the OX40 agonist ivuxolimab. This clonotype originated in an adult with an advanced solid tumor such as melanoma, head and neck, liver or kidney cancer. The CDR3 protein is CASSLAGYEQYF. DNA of the CDR3: TGTGCCAGCAGTTTGGCGGGATACGAGCAGTACTTC.